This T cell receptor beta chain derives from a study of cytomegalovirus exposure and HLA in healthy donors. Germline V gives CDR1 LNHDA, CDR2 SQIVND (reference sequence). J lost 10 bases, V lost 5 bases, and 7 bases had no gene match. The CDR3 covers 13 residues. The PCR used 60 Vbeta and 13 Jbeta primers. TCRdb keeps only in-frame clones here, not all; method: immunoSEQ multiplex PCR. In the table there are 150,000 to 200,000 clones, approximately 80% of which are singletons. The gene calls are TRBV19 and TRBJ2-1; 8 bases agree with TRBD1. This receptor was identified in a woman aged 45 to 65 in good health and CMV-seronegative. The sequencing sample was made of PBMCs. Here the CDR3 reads CASSQDRAQEQFF. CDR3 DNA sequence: TGTGCCAGTAGTCAGGACAGGGCTCAGGAGCAGTTCTTC.